This is a list of T cell receptor beta chains from one sample in a study of CD8 T cells in Susac syndrome. TCRdb re-called the immunoSEQ multiplex PCR reads with MiXCR, one entry per CDR3 protein. The sample yields some 200,000 distinct CDR3 sequences, approximately 95% seen once. The sample consisted of CD8+ T cells from PBMCs. These TCRs come from a human donor with Susac syndrome. Both conserved end residues are part of each CDR3. A D gene is named only where the DNA matches it firmly. Expanded clones get a size class; other rows say once, few or many, or leave the size out.

TGTGCCAGTAGTATCGATTCGAACACTGAAGCTTTCTTT	CASSIDSNTEAFF	TRBJ1-1	.	.	TRBV19
TGTGCCAGCAGTGAAGCACCCTCTAACACTGAAGCTTTCTTT	CASSEAPSNTEAFF	TRBJ1-1	.	.	TRBV2
TGCAGCGCCGTTTCCGAGAAGTTGAACACTGAAGCTTTCTTT	CSAVSEKLNTEAFF	TRBJ1-1	.	.	TRBV29-1
TGTGCCAGCAGTTTAGACCTAGCGGGCTATCAGCCCCAGCATTTT	CASSLDLAGYQPQHF	TRBJ1-5	.	.	TRBV12-3/TRBV12-4
TGTGCCACCAGTTCCTATAGCGGGAGGACAAACAATGAGCAGTTCTTC	CATSSYSGRTNNEQFF	TRBJ2-1	TRBD2	.	TRBV6-5
TGTGCCAGCAGTCCGGTAAGGGAGCGGGACAATGAGACCCAGTACTTC	CASSPVRERDNETQYF	TRBJ2-5	.	.	TRBV27
TGCAGTGCCCTGATAGCGGAACATAGCACAGATACGCAGTATTTT	CSALIAEHSTDTQYF	TRBJ2-3	.	.	TRBV20-1
TGTGCCAGCAGCTTGGTTAGCGGAGAAGAGACCCAGTACTTC	CASSLVSGEETQYF	TRBJ2-5	.	.	TRBV5-4
TGTGCCAGCAGTTACACCAAAAGGACTAGCGGGAGTCGCGACGAGCAGTACTTC	CASSYTKRTSGSRDEQYF	TRBJ2-7	TRBD2	.	TRBV6-7
TGTGCCTGGAGTGAAGCACGGACTAGCTACAATGAGCAGTTCTTC	CAWSEARTSYNEQFF	TRBJ2-1	TRBD2	.	TRBV30
TGTGCCAGCAGCTTGGGACTAGCCCAAGAGACCCAGTACTTC	CASSLGLAQETQYF	TRBJ2-5	TRBD2	.	TRBV5-4
TGTGCCAGCAGTATATGGGAACAGGGGAAAGGGAGCTACACCTTC	CASSIWEQGKGSYTF	TRBJ1-2	TRBD1	.	TRBV28
TGTGCCAGCAGCCAAGGCAGGGCGAACACTGAAGCTTTCTTT	CASSQGRANTEAFF	TRBJ1-1	.	.	TRBV16
TGTGCCAGCAGCCCTCCTAGCGGGTTCTACAATGAGCAGTTCTTC	CASSPPSGFYNEQFF	TRBJ2-1	TRBD2	once	TRBV28
TGTGCCATCAGTTTTAATATTAGCGGGGCTCTGAATGAGCAGTTCTTC	CAISFNISGALNEQFF	TRBJ2-1	TRBD2	once	TRBV10-3
TGCGCCAGCAGTCAGGCGGATCAAGAGACCCAGTACTTC	CASSQADQETQYF	TRBJ2-5	.	.	TRBV23-1
TGTGCCAGCAGCGGAACAGGGGATGGGCCCCAGCATTTT	CASSGTGDGPQHF	TRBJ1-5	TRBD1	.	TRBV9
TGTGCCAGGTCGACAGATAACTATGGCTACACCTTC	CARSTDNYGYTF	TRBJ1-2	.	.	TRBV2
TGCGCCAGCAGCGGGATGGGACAGGGGATCACTGAAGCTTTCTTT	CASSGMGQGITEAFF	TRBJ1-1	TRBD1	.	TRBV4-1
TGTGCCAGCAGTTACCAACAGGGGACCGGGGAGCTGTTTTTT	CASSYQQGTGELFF	TRBJ2-2	TRBD1	.	TRBV6-5
TGTGCCAGCAGTAGGACATGGACCACAGATACGCAGTATTTT	CASSRTWTTDTQYF	TRBJ2-3	.	once	TRBV27
TGTGCCAGCAGCACGCGCCCCGAGACCCAGTACTTC	CASSTRPETQYF	TRBJ2-5	.	.	TRBV21-1
TGTGCCAGCAGGGGTCTAGACAATGAGCAGTTCTTC	CASRGLDNEQFF	TRBJ2-1	.	.	TRBV7-9
TGTGCCAGCAGCCGGGGACTAAGCTCCTACAATGAGCAGTTCTTC	CASSRGLSSYNEQFF	TRBJ2-1	TRBD2	.	TRBV4-2
TGTGCCAGCAGCAACCAAGTGGGAGTCTCCTACAATGAGCAGTTCTTC	CASSNQVGVSYNEQFF	TRBJ2-1	.	.	TRBV5-6
TGTGCCAGCAGTGAGGCGGGAGGGCCCTACGAGCAGTACTTC	CASSEAGGPYEQYF	TRBJ2-7	TRBD2	.	TRBV25-1
TGTGCCACCAGTGATGGCCCGGGGGTCGAGCAGTTCTTC	CATSDGPGVEQFF	TRBJ2-1	.	.	TRBV24-1
TGCAGCGTTGGGTGGACTAGCGGGAGTGGAGGAGAGACCCAGTACTTC	CSVGWTSGSGGETQYF	TRBJ2-5	TRBD2	.	TRBV29-1
TGTGCCAGCAGCCTCAGGCTGGATATTGACGAGCAGTACTTC	CASSLRLDIDEQYF	TRBJ2-7	.	once	TRBV13
TGTGCCAGCAGTTACTATCCCGGAGATACGCAGTATTTT	CASSYYPGDTQYF	TRBJ2-3	.	.	TRBV6-5
TGCAGTGCTAGCCCGCCCGGGGAGCAGTACTTC	CSASPPGEQYF	TRBJ2-7	.	.	TRBV20-1
TGCGCCAGCAGCCCCGTTGCTCGGTACAGGCCCAATGAGCAGTTCTTC	CASSPVARYRPNEQFF	TRBJ2-1	.	.	TRBV5-1